Sequencing of this T cell receptor (beta chain) was carried out in a study of CD8 T cells in Susac syndrome. General study points: The authors acknowledged that the study's TCR sequencing and HLA analysis involved relatively few individuals.

A remark on this clonotype: The antigen remains unidentified.

With 1 base clipped from V and 6 bases from J, the junction kept 6 bases outside the gene matches. The CDR3 contains 16 residues. Germline V lookup: CDR1 MNHEY, CDR2 SMNVEV (reference sequence). Sequencing of TCR beta was performed on blood CD8+ and CD4+ T cells. About 0.5 to 1 ug RNA was reverse transcribed with random hexamers. The immunoSEQ assay covered 54 Vbeta and 13 Jbeta segments for CDR3. Via MiXCR, TCRdb re-called the immunoSEQ multiplex PCR reads, giving one row per CDR3 protein. The data show roughly 80,000 distinct CDR3 sequences, roughly 93% seen once. The rearrangement uses TRBV27 and TRBJ1-5; TRBD1 matches 10 bases. Sequences were obtained from CD8+ T cells from PBMCs. This receptor was identified in a human donor in good health. This CDR3 is CASSLYAGQGIQPQHF. The CDR3 DNA is TGTGCCAGCAGTTTATATGCGGGACAGGGGATTCAGCCCCAGCATTTT.